What follows describes a single TCR beta chain. This specimen belongs to a study of control samples from healthy donors and cancer patients. Germline CDR1 is KGHSH and CDR2 is LQKENI. V gave up 4 bases and J gave up 2 bases, with 8 bases separating them. This CDR3 has 13 amino acids. Some clones are missing from TCRdb's copy, which holds only in-frame ones; the method was immunoSEQ multiplex PCR. This table has 45,000 or so clones, less than 95% appearing once. This receptor was identified in a woman aged 40-49 years with head and neck cancer. This chain joins TRBV18 and TRBJ1-2; D gene uncertain. The sample comprised PBMCs. In DNA form, the CDR3 reads TGTGCCAGCTCACGCGAGCAAAACTATGGCTACACCTTC. It yields the protein CASSREQNYGYTF.